This T cell receptor (beta chain) emerged from a study of control samples from healthy donors and cancer patients. Germline V gene data show CDR1 as MGHDK and CDR2 as SYGVNS. The CDR3 covers 16 residues. Trimming removed 1 base at V and 1 base at J, with 13 bases between. The table came from immunoSEQ multiplex PCR; TCRdb's copy has only in-frame clones and leaves some out. The repertoire holds roughly 69,000 clones, around 87% seen once, with about 2.2% in the top ten. This sequence was found in a woman aged 45 to 65 with head and neck cancer. What was sequenced was PBMCs. The V call is TRBV25-1, the J call TRBJ2-5; D may be TRBD1 or TRBD2 (5 bases each). The CDR3 DNA is TGTGCCAGCAGTGAATTGGGAGACAGCCTCCAAGAGACCCAGTACTTC. It yields the protein CASSELGDSLQETQYF.